This TCR beta chain was captured by sequencing in a study of T cells in Graves' hyperthyroidism and ophthalmopathy. Using RNA transcripts as the source, TCR beta CDR3 regions were amplified. The HTBI primer set drove a first-round RT-PCR of the TCR CDR3. Each CDR3 protein gets one entry after TCRdb re-called the multiplex PCR reads with MiXCR. The sample consists of some 400,000 distinct CDR3 sequences, under 20% of them appearing once. For Graves' hyperthyroidism to be stable, ophthalmopathy could not progress within 18 months. The ends lost 3 bases at V and 2 bases at J; junction bases unmatched: 7. The CDR3 loop spans 15 amino acids. Per germline, CDR1 SGHTA and CDR2 FQGTGA.

This clonotype was sampled from a woman aged 18-30 years with Graves' hyperthyroidism. The sequenced sample was blood. This chain uses TRBV7-3 with TRBJ2-7; TRBD2 agrees at 7 bases. Written as DNA, the CDR3 is TGTGCCAGCAGCTTGCAACCGGGACTACCCTACGAGCAGTACTTC. Its protein product is CASSLQPGLPYEQYF.